These 21 T cell receptor beta chains share one sample of origin, sequenced in a study of blood T cell repertoires in COVID-19 (dated by TCRdb to the early 2020s). Preparation of the library involved the immunoSEQ multiplex PCR assay. The source is immuneACCESS, and TCRdb retained only in-frame sequences with V and J called. Part of the clones is not carried over; for the studies checked, unresolved V genes explain less than half of this, and the remainder is unexplained. This sample comprises approximately 90,000 clones, about nine tenths of them detected only once. Under 3.5% of the sample rests with the top ten. Sequencing used peripheral blood. Every receptor here comes from a woman between 70 and 85 years old with acute or convalescent COVID-19.

J is TRBJ2-2 and V is TRBV5-1; D is possibly TRBD1 (6 bases). Trimming pared 5 bases from V and 6 bases from J, leaving 11 bases between. Germline values: CDR1 SGHRS, CDR2 YFSETQ. The CDR3 length is 13 residues. The CDR3 region is CASRNRDSGELFF. CDR3 DNA sequence: TGCGCCAGCAGAAACAGGGATTCCGGGGAGCTGTTTTTT.

The V and J genes are TRBV18 and TRBJ1-1; D gene uncertain. There are 12 residues in the CDR3. Per the germline V gene, CDR1 is KGHSH and CDR2 is LQKENI. Trimming stripped 6 bases from V and 3 bases from J, with 8 bases between. The CDR3 loop is CASSRRDTEAFF. The CDR3 DNA reads TGTGCCAGCTCCAGGAGGGACACTGAAGCTTTCTTT.

The chain couples TRBV30 to TRBJ2-3, with D uncertain. The CDR3 length is 11 residues. Trimming removed 4 bases at V and 6 bases at J, with 8 bases between. From germline, CDR1 is GTSNPN and CDR2 SVGIG (reference sequence). The CDR3 protein is CAWTPRDTQYF. Here the CDR3 DNA reads TGTGCCTGGACACCCCGGGATACGCAGTATTTT.

The chain employs TRBV27 and TRBJ1-6; D is unresolved. This CDR3 is built from 15 residues. V gave up 4 bases and J gave up 9 bases, with 16 bases separating them. Germline V gene sequence: CDR1 MNHEY, CDR2 SMNVEV (reference sequence). Here the CDR3 reads CASSYSPHGSSPLHF. For the CDR3, the DNA is TGTGCCAGCAGTTACTCGCCACACGGGAGTTCACCCCTCCACTTT.

The chain recombines TRBV19 with TRBJ1-5; D possibly corresponds to TRBD1 (5 bases). The CDR3 runs to 13 residues. V lost 3 bases, J lost 6 bases, and 9 bases lay in between. Germline assignment: CDR1 LNHDA and CDR2 SQIVND (reference sequence). The CDR3 DNA sequence: TGTGCCAGTAGTATTGGGGCTAGTCAGCCCCAGCATTTT. Its protein product is CASSIGASQPQHF.

The chain couples TRBV7-2 to TRBJ2-1, with 8 bases fitting TRBD2. This CDR3 spans 15 amino acids. Germline V lookup: CDR1 SGHTA, CDR2 FQGNSA. J gave up 8 bases and V 10 bases, and 16 bases lay outside the gene matches. The CDR3 region has the DNA TGTGCCACCTCACAACGGGGGGGCCAGTGGTATGAGCAGTTCTTC. This translates into CATSQRGGQWYEQFF. Using reference TRBV7-2 and TRBJ2-1 for the parts outside the CDR3, the full variable domain is GAGVSQSPSNKVTEKGKDVELRCDPISGHTALYWYRQSLGQGLEFLIYFQGNSAPDKSGLPSDRFSAERTGGSVSTLTIQRTQQEDSAVYLCATSQRGGQWYEQFFGPGTRLTVL.

V gene TRBV29-1 combines with J gene TRBJ2-3; no reliable D call. Trimming pared 2 bases from V and 4 bases from J, leaving 16 bases between. This CDR3 is 15 amino acids long. Germline CDR1 SQVTM, CDR2 ANQGSEA. CDR3 protein: CSVEIALGVADTQYF. The CDR3 nucleotides read TGCAGCGTTGAAATAGCCCTCGGTGTCGCAGATACGCAGTATTTT.

The rearrangement uses TRBV6-5 and TRBJ2-5, with 8 bases lining up with TRBD1. Germline CDR1 MNHEY, CDR2 SVGAGI. V was clipped by 6 bases and J by 5 bases; unmatched bases: 5. The CDR3 covers 13 residues. The CDR3 nucleotides read TGTGCCAGCAGGCCAGGGGGCTCGGAGACCCAGTACTTC. Translation gives CASRPGGSETQYF.

The rearrangement uses TRBV10-2 and TRBJ2-1; D is unclear. The V gene's germline CDR1 is WSHSY and CDR2 SAAADI. The CDR3 contains 14 residues. Trimming shortened V by 4 bases and J by 2 bases, and 9 bases separated the two germline ends. The chain's CDR3 is CASSVREAYNEQFF. DNA of the CDR3: TGCGCCAGCAGTGTTCGTGAGGCCTACAATGAGCAGTTCTTC.

This clone was found a few times. This sequence joins TRBV7-9 and TRBJ1-1; tentative D call: TRBD1 (6 bases). The V and J ends lost 4 bases and 9 bases respectively, with 15 bases between them. Germline CDR1 and CDR2: SEHNR and FQNEAQ (reference sequence). The CDR3 spans 13 residues. CDR3 DNA: TGTGCCAGCAGCTCGGACAGCAACACCAAAGCTTTCTTT. Translation: CASSSDSNTKAFF.

This chain joins TRBV6-5 and TRBJ2-1, with a weak D call TRBD2 (6 bases). Germline lookup yields CDR1 MNHEY and CDR2 SVGAGI. V lost 4 bases to trimming and J lost 5 bases, with 15 bases between them. CDR3 length: 15 amino acids. The CDR3 DNA reads as TGTGCCAGCAGTTCTCCAGCGGGCACTAACAATGAGCAGTTCTTC. This sequence encodes CASSSPAGTNNEQFF.

The rearrangement links TRBV6-1 to TRBJ1-1; TRBD1 matches at 9 bases. V was clipped by 5 bases and J by 1 base; unmatched bases: 5. The CDR3 spans 15 residues. Per germline, CDR1 MNHNS and CDR2 SASEGT. This chain's CDR3 is CASSSGTGRNTEAFF. CDR3 sequence (DNA): TGTGCCAGCAGTTCCGGGACAGGGAGGAACACTGAAGCTTTCTTT.

The genes are TRBV7-2 and TRBJ1-2, with D unresolved. Trimming shortened V by 4 bases and J by 4 bases, and 10 bases separated the two germline ends. The CDR3 runs to 13 residues. The V gene's germline CDR1 is SGHTA and CDR2 FQGNSA. The CDR3 DNA reads TGTGCCAGCAGCTCAGGCGCTGGCTATGGCTACACCTTC. Translation gives CASSSGAGYGYTF.

The genes are TRBV11-2 and TRBJ1-2, with 10 nucleotides matching TRBD1. Germline-derived CDR1 and CDR2 are SGHAT and FQNNGV. The CDR3 contains 14 residues. The V segment lost 3 bases and the J segment 5 bases; nucleotides outside the gene matches: 3. The CDR3 loop reads CASSLTGGEYGYTF. For the CDR3, the DNA is TGTGCCAGCAGCTTGACAGGGGGCGAGTATGGCTACACCTTC.

There are a few counts of this clone. The gene calls are TRBV30 and TRBJ1-2, with a possible D match to TRBD1 (5 bases). CDR3 size: 13 residues. From germline, CDR1 is GTSNPN and CDR2 SVGIG (reference sequence). Trimming pared 0 bases from V and 4 bases from J, leaving 9 bases between. The CDR3, as DNA: TGTGCCTGGAGTGTAGGGGAAGGCTATGGCTACACCTTC. Amino acid sequence: CAWSVGEGYGYTF.

This clone appeared a single time. The CDR3 bases are TGTGCCAGCTCACCGGGACAGGGGCTGGGTTCCTACAATGAGCAGTTCTTC. The encoded protein is CASSPGQGLGSYNEQFF. The chain carries TRBV18 and TRBJ2-1; 10 positions agree with TRBD1. There are 17 residues in the CDR3. With V trimmed by 3 bases and J by 1 base, 6 bases remained unmatched. CDR1 is KGHSH, CDR2 LQKENI, per germline.

V usage is TRBV5-1 and J usage is TRBJ1-2; D ambiguous. CDR3 length: 15 residues. Trimming shortened V by 3 bases and J by 2 bases, and 14 bases separated the two germline ends. Per the germline V gene, CDR1 is SGHRS and CDR2 is YFSETQ. CDR3: CASSWSGEGNYGYTF. For the CDR3, the DNA is TGCGCCAGCAGCTGGTCCGGGGAGGGAAACTATGGCTACACCTTC.

This chain uses TRBV5-1 with TRBJ1-1; D perhaps matches TRBD1 (6 bases). V was clipped by 0 bases and J by 0 bases, with 15 bases between them. CDR3 length equals 17 residues. Germline lookup yields CDR1 SGHRS and CDR2 YFSETQ. Here the CDR3 DNA reads TGCGCCAGCAGCTTGGGGGGTTTGGGACAAATGAACACTGAAGCTTTCTTT. Amino acid sequence: CASSLGGLGQMNTEAFF.

The sample holds one count of this clone. The gene calls are TRBV28 and TRBJ1-1; D might be TRBD1 (5 bases). Germline assignment: CDR1 MDHEN and CDR2 SYDVKM. The CDR3 runs to 13 residues. The ends were cut back, 6 bases at V and 6 bases at J, with 14 bases in the middle. CDR3 residues: CASRAQGKAEAFF. In nucleotides, the CDR3 is TGTGCCAGCAGGGCTCAGGGTAAGGCTGAAGCTTTCTTT.

V gene TRBV21-1 combines with J gene TRBJ1-2; TRBD1, the D gene given by the table, was not confirmed from the DNA. TRBV21-1 constitutes a pseudogene. This CDR3 is built from 19 residues. CDR3 protein: CASSKGGTVVDSFNYGYTF. In DNA, the CDR3 is TGTGCCAGCAGCAAAGGGGGGACAGTAGTCGATTCTTTTAACTATGGCTACACCTTC.

J is TRBJ1-5 and V is TRBV5-1, with D perhaps matching TRBD1 (6 bases). The V end lost 5 bases, the J end lost 6 bases, and 18 bases lay between the germline ends. The CDR3 loop spans 15 amino acids. The germline V gene has CDR1 SGHRS and CDR2 YFSETQ. The CDR3 here is CASSPTGSGGQPQHF. As DNA, the CDR3 is TGCGCCAGCAGTCCAACAGGGAGTGGTGGTCAGCCCCAGCATTTT.